Listed here are 16 T cell receptor beta chains from one sample, sequenced in a study of T cells after yellow fever vaccination. TCRdb passed the 5' RACE reads through MiXCR, listing each CDR3 protein once. Seen here are some 350,000 distinct CDR3 sequences, over 8% observed once, and the top ten hold more than 15%. Sequenced material: PBMCs, taken on the day of the first yellow fever vaccination. These TCRs come from a man between 18 and 29 years old who received the YFV17D yellow fever vaccine.

The table lists this clonotype with many counts. This chain uses TRBV12-3 or TRBV12-4 with TRBJ1-1, with TRBD1 matching 8 bases. There are 14 residues in the CDR3. The V segment lost 3 bases and the J segment 1 base; nucleotides outside the gene matches: 1. The CDR3 protein is CASSLDRENTEAFF. As DNA, the CDR3 is TGTGCCAGCAGTTTGGACAGGGAGAACACTGAAGCTTTCTTT.

This clonotype was observed many times. V gene TRBV7-7 combines with J gene TRBJ2-5, with D perhaps assigned TRBD1 or TRBD2 (5 bases each). The germline CDR1 and CDR2 sequences are SSHAT and FNYEAQ (reference sequence). V was trimmed by 1 base and J by 5 bases, leaving 17 bases between them. The length of the CDR3 is 16 residues. The DNA of the CDR3 is TGTGCCAGCAGCTTAGAGGTGCAGGGTGCGGGTGAGACCCAGTACTTC. This codes for CASSLEVQGAGETQYF.

This clonotype was seen a handful of times. The chain combines TRBV29-1 with TRBJ2-3; D may match TRBD1 or TRBD2 (6 bases each). The V gene lost 2 bases and the J gene lost 6 bases, with 15 bases spanning the gap. The CDR3 has 14 residues. Per the germline V gene, CDR1 is SQVTM and CDR2 is ANQGSEA. CDR3 loop: CSVEFGGRADTQYF. DNA for the CDR3: TGCAGCGTTGAATTCGGGGGCCGCGCGGATACGCAGTATTTT.

CDR3 protein: CASGTIEPDTQYF. In DNA form, the CDR3 reads TGTGCCAGCGGGACAATCGAACCAGATACGCAGTATTTT. The V and J genes are TRBV2 and TRBJ2-3; tentatively, D is TRBD1 (6 bases). The ends were cut back, 8 bases at V and 4 bases at J, with 13 bases in the middle. Germline V gene lookup returns CDR1 SNHLY and CDR2 FYNNEI. The CDR3 has 13 residues.

There are many counts of this clonotype. V gene TRBV20-1 combines with J gene TRBJ1-4, with a weak D call TRBD1 (6 bases). V was cut by 4 bases and J by 8 bases, with 17 bases left in between. Germline assignment: CDR1 DFQATT and CDR2 SNEGSKA (reference sequence). The CDR3 runs 14 residues. Here the CDR3 DNA reads TGCAGTGCTATCCTCCCAGGGGTTTACGAAAAACTGTTTTTT. Encoded protein: CSAILPGVYEKLFF.

This clonotype has more than one count but fewer than ten. The chain links TRBV12-3 or TRBV12-4 to TRBJ2-7; 7 nucleotides agree with TRBD2. The CDR3 consists of 12 residues. V lost 8 bases to trimming and J lost 4 bases; unmatched junction nucleotides: 5. The CDR3 bases are TGTGCCAGCGCAAGCGGGGTGTACGAGCAGTACTTC. It yields the protein CASASGVYEQYF.

This clonotype was recorded a few times. The V and J genes are TRBV7-2 and TRBJ1-6, with D perhaps TRBD1 (5 bases). V was shortened by 2 bases and J by 5 bases, with 7 bases between the two germline ends. The germline CDR1 and CDR2 sequences are SGHTA and FQGNSA. The CDR3 contains 14 residues. The CDR3 nucleotides are TGTGCCAGCAGCTTACGGGGGGATAATTCACCCCTCCACTTT. Its protein is CASSLRGDNSPLHF.

The chain carries TRBV11-2 and TRBJ2-1, with 8 positions matching TRBD1. The germline gives CDR1 SGHAT, CDR2 FQNNGV. Losses at the gene ends were 1 base for V and 5 bases for J; bases not matched to a gene: 13. CDR3 size: 18 residues. The CDR3 protein is CASSLGAQTGAPHNEQFF. The CDR3 DNA reads TGTGCCAGCAGCTTAGGGGCGCAGACAGGGGCTCCCCACAATGAGCAGTTCTTC.

V is TRBV6-5 and J is TRBJ2-5; D gene unclear. The V gene's germline CDR1 is MNHEY and CDR2 SVGAGI. This CDR3 is built from 17 residues. Trimming removed 0 bases at V and 4 bases at J, with 18 bases between. DNA for the CDR3: TGTGCCAGCAGTTACTCGCCAAGTATTGACGTACTAGAGACCCAGTACTTC. Protein sequence: CASSYSPSIDVLETQYF.

The sample holds a few counts of this clonotype. The chain combines TRBV5-1 with TRBJ1-3, with 8 bases fitting TRBD1. The junction had 8 bases not matched to a gene; V was cut back by 4 bases and J by 2 bases. Germline lookup yields CDR1 SGHRS and CDR2 YFSETQ. This CDR3 is 16 amino acids long. The CDR3 nucleotides are TGCGCCAGCAGCCCGGGACAGGATGGAACTGGAAACACCATATATTTT. It encodes CASSPGQDGTGNTIYF.

A few counts support this clonotype. The chain employs TRBV7-2 and TRBJ2-6, with unresolved D. The germline V gene has CDR1 SGHTA and CDR2 FQGNSA. The CDR3 has 15 amino acids. V lost 2 bases and J 1 base, leaving 6 bases between the germline ends. CDR3 protein: CASSLSPSGANVLTF. The CDR3 DNA follows: TGTGCCAGCAGCTTATCCCCTTCTGGGGCCAACGTCCTGACTTTC.

V usage is TRBV9 and J usage is TRBJ2-1, with 9 bases that match TRBD1. Per the germline V gene, CDR1 is SGDLS and CDR2 is YYNGEE. The CDR3 consists of 17 residues. The J segment lost 0 bases and the V segment lost 1 base, leaving 5 bases of the junction unmatched. The DNA for the CDR3 is TGTGCCAGCAGCGTAAGACAGGGGGTAGGCTCCTACAATGAGCAGTTCTTC. Translated, it gives CASSVRQGVGSYNEQFF.

This clonotype was counted a few times. The genes are TRBV18 and TRBJ2-3; a possible D gene is TRBD2 (5 bases). V was trimmed by 5 bases and J by 0 bases, leaving 6 bases between them. The CDR3 consists of 13 residues. Germline V lookup: CDR1 KGHSH, CDR2 LQKENI. The CDR3 spells CASSGLSTDTQYF. Written as DNA, the CDR3 is TGTGCCAGCTCAGGACTTAGCACAGATACGCAGTATTTT.

This clonotype was counted at least ten times. The chain recombines TRBV4-2 with TRBJ2-3; 8 nucleotides match TRBD2. Per the germline V gene, CDR1 is LGHNA and CDR2 is YNFKEQ. This CDR3 region has 15 residues. After removal of 3 bases from V and 2 bases from J, the junction contained 4 bases not matched to a gene. CDR3 residues: CASSQGGGSTDTQYF. CDR3 DNA sequence: TGTGCCAGCAGCCAGGGCGGGGGGTCCACAGATACGCAGTATTTT.

The V and J genes are TRBV29-1 and TRBJ1-1, with TRBD1 identical over 8 bases. The CDR3 totals 15 residues. CDR1 and CDR2 (germline): SQVTM, ANQGSEA. After removal of 6 bases from V and 3 bases from J, the junction contained 12 bases not matched to a gene. DNA of the CDR3: TGCAGCGTCACCGGGACAGGAGGAGGGTACACTGAAGCTTTCTTT. This codes for CSVTGTGGGYTEAFF.

In DNA, the CDR3 is TGCGCCAGCATAGGACAGGGGTTGGGGTCGCACTGGAACACCATATATTTT. Translation: CASIGQGLGSHWNTIYF. The chain has TRBV5-1 and TRBJ1-3, with 9 bases identical to TRBD1. There are 17 residues in the CDR3. CDR1 and CDR2 (germline): SGHRS, YFSETQ. Losses at the gene ends were 6 bases for V and 7 bases for J; bases not matched to a gene: 17.